The 16 T cell receptor beta chains below were found in one sample sequenced in a study of control samples from healthy donors and cancer patients. Repertoires were generated with immunoSEQ multiplex PCR, while TCRdb's copy carries only in-frame clones and drops some. Counted here are some 45,000 clones, approximately 82% occurring once; the ten biggest clones make up about 50%. Sequenced material: blood. These receptors were obtained from a man between 60 and 70 years old in good health.

This clone was found many times. The chain recombines TRBV19 with TRBJ1-5; 7 bases are a match to TRBD1. Germline CDR1 is LNHDA and CDR2 is SQIVND (reference sequence). V dropped 6 bases and J dropped 4; count of bases not matched to a gene: 9. CDR3 length equals 15 residues. The CDR3 DNA is TGTGCCAGTAGGCCCTCCGGACAGGAAAATCAGCCCCAGCATTTT. Its protein is CASRPSGQENQPQHF.

The chain recombines TRBV3-1 (or the pseudogene TRBV3-2) with TRBJ2-3; the D gene is possibly TRBD1 (6 bases). Germline-derived CDR1 and CDR2 are LGHDT and YNNKEL (reference sequence). V dropped 7 bases and J dropped 8 bases, with 16 bases sitting between them. This CDR3 spans 13 amino acids. In nucleotides, the CDR3 is TGTGCCAGCACCGAGGTCGGCAGGGGTACGCAGTATTTT. Translated: CASTEVGRGTQYF.

The chain combines TRBV5-4 with TRBJ1-2, with D perhaps matching TRBD1 (5 bases). Germline V gene lookup returns CDR1 SGHNT and CDR2 YYREEE (reference sequence). Trimming took off 0 bases at V and 8 bases at J, with 14 bases between the two ends. The CDR3 consists of 14 residues. The CDR3 DNA reads TGTGCCAGCAGCTTGGTCAGGGAAATGGAGGGCTACACCTTC. Its translation is CASSLVREMEGYTF.

The chain links TRBV28 to TRBJ1-5, with 10 bases lining up with TRBD1. Germline trimming cut 2 bases from V and 6 bases from J; bases unmatched to any gene: 4. The germline gives CDR1 MDHEN, CDR2 SYDVKM. The CDR3 is 15 residues long. In DNA, the CDR3 is TGTGCCAGCAGTTTACGACAGGGGGCAAGTCAGCCCCAGCATTTT. This gives the protein CASSLRQGASQPQHF.

The V and J genes are TRBV7-3 and TRBJ1-1; D is unresolved. The CDR3 has 13 residues. Germline CDR1 and CDR2: SGHTA and FQGTGA. V was trimmed by 4 bases and J by 2 bases, leaving 8 bases between them. This CDR3 is CASSYDRNTEAFF. The CDR3 DNA sequence: TGTGCCAGCAGCTATGATAGAAACACTGAAGCTTTCTTT.

This CDR3 is CASSEAGTGGKTQYF. CDR3 bases: TGTGCCAGCAGTGAAGCGGGGACAGGGGGAAAGACCCAGTACTTC. V is TRBV6-1 and J is TRBJ2-5; 11 nucleotides line up with TRBD1. With V trimmed by 0 bases and J by 6 bases, 3 bases remained unmatched. Germline values: CDR1 MNHNS, CDR2 SASEGT. The CDR3 length is 15 residues.

The chain couples TRBV5-6 to TRBJ2-5; TRBD1 matches 12 bases. Losses at the gene ends were 4 bases for V and 5 bases for J; bases not matched to a gene: 3. The CDR3 has 14 residues. Germline CDR1 reads SGHDT; CDR2 reads YYEEEE. The CDR3, as DNA: TGTGCCAGCAGCGGGGACAGGGGGCTGGAGACCCAGTACTTC. Amino acid sequence: CASSGDRGLETQYF.

As DNA, the CDR3 is TGTGCCAGCAGCTCATTAGCGGGAGGCGGAGAGACCCAGTACTTC. Amino acids: CASSSLAGGGETQYF. The gene calls are TRBV7-9 and TRBJ2-5; 10 nucleotides match TRBD2. Per the germline V gene, CDR1 is SEHNR and CDR2 is FQNEAQ (reference sequence). With V trimmed by 4 bases and J by 4 bases, 6 bases remained unmatched. This CDR3 is 15 amino acids long. The full variable domain, completed using reference TRBV7-9 and TRBJ2-5, is DTGVSQNPRHKITKRGQNVTFRCDPISEHNRLYWYRQTLGQGPEFLTYFQNEAQLEKSRLLSDRFSAERPKGSFSTLEIQRTEQGDSAMYLCASSSLAGGGETQYFGPGTRLLVL.

This chain joins TRBV5-1 and TRBJ2-1; TRBD2 agrees at 7 bases. This CDR3 has 13 amino acids. Unmatched junction bases numbered 4, after V lost 4 bases and J lost 6 bases. The germline CDR1 and CDR2 sequences are SGHRS and YFSETQ. In nucleotides, the CDR3 is TGCGCCAGCAGCCCGGGACTAATCAATGAGCAGTTCTTC. This gives the protein CASSPGLINEQFF.

In its sample, this clone was seen once. Other DNA sequences in this sample translate to the same CDR3. This chain uses TRBV27 with TRBJ1-2; D is perhaps TRBD1 (5 bases). The germline V gene encodes CDR1 MNHEY and CDR2 SMNVEV (reference sequence). Trimming removed 2 bases from V and 8 bases from J, with 12 bases in between. This CDR3 has 13 residues. The CDR3 bases are TGTGCCAGCAGTTTACGAGACAGTAGAGGCTACACCTTC. It yields the protein CASSLRDSRGYTF.

J is TRBJ2-6 and V is TRBV6-5, with D uncertain. The germline V gene has CDR1 MNHEY and CDR2 SVGAGI. CDR3 length: 16 residues. Between the trimmed V and J ends, which lost 2 bases and 0 bases, there was a span of 8 bases. CDR3 nucleotide sequence: TGTGCCAGCAGTTACGCCCGAGCCTCTGGGGCCAACGTCCTGACTTTC. It codes for CASSYARASGANVLTF.

This chain joins TRBV27 and TRBJ1-1; perhaps TRBD1 as D (5 bases). Trimming removed 6 bases at V and 5 bases at J, with 10 bases between. Germline-derived CDR1 and CDR2 are MNHEY and SMNVEV (reference sequence). This CDR3 spans 12 amino acids. Here the CDR3 reads CASRRGRTEAFF. In nucleotides, the CDR3 is TGTGCCAGCAGAAGGGGAAGGACTGAAGCTTTCTTT.

The table lists this clone with a count of one. CDR3: CASSRDRGDGGYTF. The CDR3, as DNA: TGTGCCAGCAGCCGGGACAGGGGTGACGGTGGCTACACCTTC. This chain connects TRBV2 to TRBJ1-2, with 10 bases matching TRBD1. This CDR3 has 14 residues. Germline CDR1 SNHLY, CDR2 FYNNEI. Trimming cost V 6 bases and J 7 bases; bases outside gene matches: 8.

At least ten counts were recorded for this clone. This CDR3 is CDRGTGNTEAFF. The DNA of the CDR3 is TGTGACCGGGGGACGGGGAACACTGAAGCTTTCTTT. The chain employs TRBV24-1 and TRBJ1-1; D is perhaps TRBD1 (5 bases). The germline gives CDR1 KGHDR, CDR2 SFDVKD. CDR3 length equals 12 residues.

This chain connects TRBV30 to TRBJ1-1, with D unclear. The CDR3 spans 14 residues. Germline V gene lookup returns CDR1 GTSNPN and CDR2 SVGIG (reference sequence). V dropped 0 bases and J dropped 1 base, with 9 bases sitting between them. The CDR3 here is CAWSVRAGNTEAFF. The CDR3 DNA sequence: TGTGCCTGGAGTGTAAGGGCCGGGAACACTGAAGCTTTCTTT.

This clone has only one observation. The V and J genes are TRBV28 and TRBJ2-7, with D possibly being TRBD2 (6 bases). Germline CDR1 reads MDHEN; CDR2 reads SYDVKM. V was pared by 8 bases and J by 7 bases, with 18 bases between. This CDR3 is 13 amino acids long. The CDR3 DNA is TGTGCCAGCCTTCCGGGACTCACGCCGGAGCAGTACTTC. As protein: CASLPGLTPEQYF.